This T cell receptor (beta chain) is drawn from a study of blood T cells in healthy people across ages. General study results and limits: Any conclusive comparison of naive versus antigen-experienced cells was prevented by using unsorted PBMCs.

This clonotype was observed a handful of times. Its antigen is undetermined. A J-beta primer mix and a sample-barcoded 5' primer were used in a second PCR of roughly 6 to 12 cycles. One entry per CDR3 protein, called by TCRdb with MiXCR from the 5' RACE reads. The data hold more than 550,000 distinct CDR3 sequences, with 22% observed a single time. Input material: blood. The TCR was taken from a man between 65 and 80 years old in good health.

The CDR3 coding sequence is TGCAGTGCTAGAGATTATGGCAGGCCGTTGATTAGCAATCAGCCCCAGCATTTT. As protein: CSARDYGRPLISNQPQHF. V usage is TRBV20-1 and J usage is TRBJ1-5; D unresolved. The V end was cut by 0 bases, the J end by 0 bases, with 18 bases between. The CDR3 extends over 18 amino acids. Germline V gives CDR1 DFQATT, CDR2 SNEGSKA (reference sequence).